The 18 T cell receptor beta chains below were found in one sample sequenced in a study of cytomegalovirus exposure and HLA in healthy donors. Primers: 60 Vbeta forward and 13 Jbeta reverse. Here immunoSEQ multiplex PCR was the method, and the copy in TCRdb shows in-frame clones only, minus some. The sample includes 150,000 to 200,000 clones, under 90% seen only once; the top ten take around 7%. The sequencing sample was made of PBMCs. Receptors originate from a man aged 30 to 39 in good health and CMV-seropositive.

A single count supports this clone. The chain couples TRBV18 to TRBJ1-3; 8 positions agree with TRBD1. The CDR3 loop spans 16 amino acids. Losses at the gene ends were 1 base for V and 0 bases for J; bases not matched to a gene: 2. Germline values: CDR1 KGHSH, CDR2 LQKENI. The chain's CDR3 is CASSPRDRHSGNTIYF. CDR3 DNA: TGTGCCAGCTCACCACGGGACAGGCACTCTGGAAACACCATATATTTT.

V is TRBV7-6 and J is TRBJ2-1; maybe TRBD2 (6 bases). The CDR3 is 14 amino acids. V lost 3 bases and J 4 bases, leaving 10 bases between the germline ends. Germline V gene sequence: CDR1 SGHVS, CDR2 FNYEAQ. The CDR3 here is CASSFSGAYNEQFF. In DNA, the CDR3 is TGTGCCAGCAGCTTTTCGGGAGCTTACAATGAGCAGTTCTTC.

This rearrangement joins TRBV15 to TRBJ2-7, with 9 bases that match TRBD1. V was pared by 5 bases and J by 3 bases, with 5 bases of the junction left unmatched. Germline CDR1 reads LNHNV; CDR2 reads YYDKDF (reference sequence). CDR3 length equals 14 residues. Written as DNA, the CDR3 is TGTGCCACCAGCGACGGACAGGGGAACTACGAGCAGTACTTC. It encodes CATSDGQGNYEQYF.

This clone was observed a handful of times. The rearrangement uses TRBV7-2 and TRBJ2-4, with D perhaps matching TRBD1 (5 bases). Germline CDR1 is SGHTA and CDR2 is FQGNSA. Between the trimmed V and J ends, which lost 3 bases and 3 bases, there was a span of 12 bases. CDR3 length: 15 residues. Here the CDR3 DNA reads TGTGCCAGCAGCTTCCTCGACAGAATCAAAAACATTCAGTACTTC. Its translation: CASSFLDRIKNIQYF.

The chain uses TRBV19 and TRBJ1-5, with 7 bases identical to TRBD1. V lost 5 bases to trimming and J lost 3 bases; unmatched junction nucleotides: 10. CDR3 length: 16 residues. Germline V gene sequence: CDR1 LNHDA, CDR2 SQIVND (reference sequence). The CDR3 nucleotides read TGTGCCAGTAGTGGAGACAGGGTCCCCTCCAATCAGCCCCAGCATTTT. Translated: CASSGDRVPSNQPQHF.

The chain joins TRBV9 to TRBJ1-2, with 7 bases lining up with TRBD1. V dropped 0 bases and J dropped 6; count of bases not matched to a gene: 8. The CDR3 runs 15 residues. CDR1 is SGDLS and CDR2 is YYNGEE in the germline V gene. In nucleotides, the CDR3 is TGTGCCAGCAGCGTAGGAGCAGGGGGGATGGATGGCTACACCTTC. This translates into CASSVGAGGMDGYTF.

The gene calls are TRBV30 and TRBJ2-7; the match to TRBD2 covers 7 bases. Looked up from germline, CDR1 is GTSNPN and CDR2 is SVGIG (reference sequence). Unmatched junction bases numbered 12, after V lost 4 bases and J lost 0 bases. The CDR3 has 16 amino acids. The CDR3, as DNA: TGTGCCTGGAAGAATGTTGCGGGAGCAAACTCCTACGAGCAGTACTTC. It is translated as CAWKNVAGANSYEQYF.

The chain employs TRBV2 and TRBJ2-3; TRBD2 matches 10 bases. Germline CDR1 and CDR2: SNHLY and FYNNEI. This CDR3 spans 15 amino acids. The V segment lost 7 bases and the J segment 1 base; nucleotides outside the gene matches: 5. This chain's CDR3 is CASTLAGAGTDTQYF. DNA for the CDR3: TGTGCCAGCACCCTAGCGGGGGCTGGCACAGATACGCAGTATTTT. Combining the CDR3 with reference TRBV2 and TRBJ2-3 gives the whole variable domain EPEVTQTPSHQVTQMGQEVILRCVPISNHLYFYWYRQILGQKVEFLVSFYNNEISEKSEIFDDQFSVERPDGSNFTLKIRSTKLEDSAMYFCASTLAGAGTDTQYFGPGTRLTVL.

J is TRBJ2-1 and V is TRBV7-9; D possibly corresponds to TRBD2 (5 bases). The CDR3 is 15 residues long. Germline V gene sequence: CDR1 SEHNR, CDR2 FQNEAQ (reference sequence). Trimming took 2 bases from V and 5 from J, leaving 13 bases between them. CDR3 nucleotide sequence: TGTGCCAGCAGCTTAAGGGAGAGCACCCACAATGAGCAGTTCTTC. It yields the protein CASSLRESTHNEQFF.

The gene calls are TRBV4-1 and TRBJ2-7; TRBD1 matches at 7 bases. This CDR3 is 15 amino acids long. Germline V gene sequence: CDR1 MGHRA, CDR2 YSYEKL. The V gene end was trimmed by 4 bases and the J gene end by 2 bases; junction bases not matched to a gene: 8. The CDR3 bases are TGCGCCAGCAGCCCAAGGGGGACAGACACCTACGAGCAGTACTTC. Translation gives CASSPRGTDTYEQYF.

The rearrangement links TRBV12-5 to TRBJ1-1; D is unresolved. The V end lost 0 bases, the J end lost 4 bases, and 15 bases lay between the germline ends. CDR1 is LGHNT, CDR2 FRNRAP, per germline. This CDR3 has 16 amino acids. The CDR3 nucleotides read TGTGCTAGTGGTTTGGTAATAGACCGACGGGGCACTGAAGCTTTCTTT. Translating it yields CASGLVIDRRGTEAFF.

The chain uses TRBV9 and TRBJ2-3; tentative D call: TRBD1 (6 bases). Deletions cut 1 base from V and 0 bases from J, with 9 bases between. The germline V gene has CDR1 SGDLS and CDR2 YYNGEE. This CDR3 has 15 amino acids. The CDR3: CASSVRGLSTDTQYF. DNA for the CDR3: TGTGCCAGCAGCGTAAGGGGGTTGAGCACAGATACGCAGTATTTT.

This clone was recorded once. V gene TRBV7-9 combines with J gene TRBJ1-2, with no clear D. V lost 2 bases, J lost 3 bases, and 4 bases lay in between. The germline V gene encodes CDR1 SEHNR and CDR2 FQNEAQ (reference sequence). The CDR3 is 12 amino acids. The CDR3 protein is CASSLPDYGYTF. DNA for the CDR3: TGTGCCAGCAGCTTACCTGACTATGGCTACACCTTC.

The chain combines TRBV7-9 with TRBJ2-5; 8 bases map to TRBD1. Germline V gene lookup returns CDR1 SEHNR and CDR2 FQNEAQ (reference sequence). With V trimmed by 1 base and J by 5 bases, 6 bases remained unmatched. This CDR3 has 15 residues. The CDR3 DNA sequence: TGTGCCAGCAGCTTAGGGACAGGGATGGGGGAGACCCAGTACTTC. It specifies CASSLGTGMGETQYF. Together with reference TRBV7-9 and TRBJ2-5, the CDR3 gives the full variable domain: DTGVSQNPRHKITKRGQNVTFRCDPISEHNRLYWYRQTLGQGPEFLTYFQNEAQLEKSRLLSDRFSAERPKGSFSTLEIQRTEQGDSAMYLCASSLGTGMGETQYFGPGTRLLVL.

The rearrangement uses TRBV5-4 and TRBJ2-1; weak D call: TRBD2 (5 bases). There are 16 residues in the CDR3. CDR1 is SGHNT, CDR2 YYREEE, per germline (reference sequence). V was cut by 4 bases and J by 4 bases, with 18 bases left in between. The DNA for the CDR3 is TGTGCCAGCAGCACCCCGGAGGCAGGCACGTACAATGAGCAGTTCTTC. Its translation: CASSTPEAGTYNEQFF.

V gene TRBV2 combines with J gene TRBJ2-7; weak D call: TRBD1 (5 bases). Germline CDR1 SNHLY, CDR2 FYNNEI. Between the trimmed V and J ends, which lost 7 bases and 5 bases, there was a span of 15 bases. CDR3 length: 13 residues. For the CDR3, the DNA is TGTGCCAGCATTAGCAGGGCAACCAACGAGCAGTACTTC. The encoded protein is CASISRATNEQYF.

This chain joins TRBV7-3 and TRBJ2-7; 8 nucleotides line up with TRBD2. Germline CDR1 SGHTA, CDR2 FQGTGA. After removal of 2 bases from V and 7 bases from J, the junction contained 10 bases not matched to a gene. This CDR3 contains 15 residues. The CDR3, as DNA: TGTGCCAGCAGCTTATCAAGCGGGAGTCAGCATGAGCAGTACTTC. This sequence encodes CASSLSSGSQHEQYF.

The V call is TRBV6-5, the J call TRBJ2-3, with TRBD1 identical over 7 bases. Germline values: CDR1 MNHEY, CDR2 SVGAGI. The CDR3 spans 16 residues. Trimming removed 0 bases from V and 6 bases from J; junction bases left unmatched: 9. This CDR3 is CASSYSQGPLPDTQYF. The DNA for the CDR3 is TGTGCCAGCAGTTACTCACAGGGGCCCCTTCCGGATACGCAGTATTTT.